This record looks at one TCR beta chain sequence and its context. This clonotype appeared many times. The antigen this receptor binds is unknown. No base quality values were provided; no much bigger clone lies one nucleotide off. This entry comes from a study of T-cell reconstitution after alpha-beta-depleted transplantation in children (dated by TCRdb to the mid-2010s). About the full investigation: T-cell immune reconstitution after TCRalphabeta/CD19-depleted allogeneic hematopoietic cell transplantation in children was quantitatively tracked in the study by means of TCR repertoire profiling.

Library generation was performed with PCR. Data came from an Illumina HiSeq 2500. TCR libraries were prepared with molecular barcoding, using unique molecular identifiers to normalize TCRbeta repertoire quantification. Through fastp at Q25 and MiXCR, TCRdb rebuilt clones from the public reads, retaining in-frame beta chains. Rows with a matching CDR3 protein are joined into one entry that keeps the most common DNA and genes. The sample includes about 180,000 distinct CDR3 sequences, with 11% observed a single time. The ten most abundant clones make up less than 15% of the sample. The treatment or condition label on this specimen signifies: allogeneic hematopoietic cell transplantation with graft depleted of TCRalphabeta T cells and CD19 B cells. The children who served as transplant recipients had been given grafts of TCRalphabeta/CD19-depleted allogeneic hematopoietic cells. What the authors observed across the whole study: The apparently early recovery of alphabetaT-cell counts about two months after transplant reportedly depended on only several hundred rapidly expanded clones that came from non-depleted graft cells. The frequencies of hyperexpanded clones fell over the following months, and after one year, T-cell counts and TCRbeta diversity were mostly attributed to newly produced T cells. In some patients, the high TCRbeta diversity seen at day 60 was put down to recipient T cells and intrathymic progenitors that had survived conditioning.

V sheds 0 bases and J sheds 4 bases, leaving 17 bases between their ends. As encoded in the germline V gene (reference sequence), CDR1 is DFQATT while CDR2 is SNEGSKA. Spanning cysteine to phenylalanine, the CDR3 consists of 16 amino acids. The only DNA kept is the CDR3, 48 bases in frame from the first base. The sequencing here drew on PBMCs, taken before TCRalphabeta/CD19-depleted stem cell transplant. The receptor chain draws on TRBV20-1 and TRBJ2-3, with TRBD1 as a weak D call on 5 bases. The TCR originated in a boy aged 2-15 years with acute myeloid leukemia, due to receive a stem cell transplant. For the CDR3, the sequence is CSARDGQGAAPDTQYF. The DNA is as follows: TGCAGTGCTAGAGATGGACAAGGGGCGGCCCCAGATACGCAGTATTTT.